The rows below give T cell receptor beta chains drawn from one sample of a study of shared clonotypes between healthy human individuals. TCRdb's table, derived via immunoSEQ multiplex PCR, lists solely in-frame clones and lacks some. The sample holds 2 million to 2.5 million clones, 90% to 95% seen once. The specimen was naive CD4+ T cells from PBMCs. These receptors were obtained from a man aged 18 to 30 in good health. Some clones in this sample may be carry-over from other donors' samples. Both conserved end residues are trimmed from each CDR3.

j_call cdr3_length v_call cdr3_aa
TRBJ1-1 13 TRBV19 ASSIGAGGNTEAF
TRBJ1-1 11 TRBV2 ASSVQGVTEAF
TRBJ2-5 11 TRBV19 ASSGQLQETQY
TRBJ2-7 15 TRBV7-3 ASSRWIGRGGFGEQY
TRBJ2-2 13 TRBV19 ASSNGGAGTGELF
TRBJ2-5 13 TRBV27 ASSLYLAGSETQY
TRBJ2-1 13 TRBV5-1 ASSRGGAGDNEQF
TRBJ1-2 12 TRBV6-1 ASSEGPRFYGYT
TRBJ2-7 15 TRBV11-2 ASSLPTTSAHTYEQY
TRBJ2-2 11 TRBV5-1 ASSPTGPGELF
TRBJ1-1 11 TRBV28 ASSLRRGAEAF
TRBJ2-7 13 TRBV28 ASSYRTSAIYEQY
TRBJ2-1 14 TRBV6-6 ASRSIAGKGYNEQF
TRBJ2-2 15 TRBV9 ASSVELAGGYTGELF
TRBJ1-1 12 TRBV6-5 ASSYGSGHTEAF
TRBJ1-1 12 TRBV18 ASSLGQGRTEAF
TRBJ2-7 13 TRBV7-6 ASSSSPSGPYEQY
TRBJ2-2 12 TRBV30 AWSFQGATGELF
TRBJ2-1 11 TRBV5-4 ASSFGAHNEQF
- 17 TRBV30 AWTDPSGTGGRVSYEQY
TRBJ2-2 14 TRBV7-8 ASSYNDQGAVGELF
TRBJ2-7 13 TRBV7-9 ASNAGTSGMDEQY
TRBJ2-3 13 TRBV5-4 ASETSGRGTDTQY
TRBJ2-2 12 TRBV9 ASSSGQPAGELF
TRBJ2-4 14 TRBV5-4 ASSLPGNLAKNIQY
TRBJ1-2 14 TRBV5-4 ASSTQDPGQGPRPT
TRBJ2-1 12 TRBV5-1 ASSSLSGDNEQF
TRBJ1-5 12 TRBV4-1 ASSRSGTYQPQH
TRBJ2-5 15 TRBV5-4 ASSPSGGAGEGETQY
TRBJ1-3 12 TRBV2 ASSQAQSGNTIY
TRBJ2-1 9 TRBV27 ASGTAREQF
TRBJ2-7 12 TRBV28 ASSPGTGFHEQY
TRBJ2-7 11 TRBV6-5 ASSLGTAYEQY
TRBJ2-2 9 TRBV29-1 SVAFGGELF
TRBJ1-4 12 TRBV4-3 ASSHRGPNEKLF
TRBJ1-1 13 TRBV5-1 ASSSSLGVDTEAF
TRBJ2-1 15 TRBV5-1 ASSLSSGRSLGNEQF
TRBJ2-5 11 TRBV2 ASRQGPQETQY
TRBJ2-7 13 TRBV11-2 ASSLDSRALYEQY
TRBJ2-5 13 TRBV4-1 ASSQSTGGLETQY
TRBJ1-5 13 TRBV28 ASSSRGGSGQPQH